This T cell receptor beta chain was sequenced for a study of shared clonotypes between healthy human individuals. Trimming removed 5 bases at V and 0 bases at J, with 7 bases between. The CDR3 totals 13 residues. CDR1 and CDR2 (germline): SGHNT, YYREEE (reference sequence). Genomic DNA from unsorted samples was obtained from around 100 million PBMCs (per sample). For unsorted PBMC, 250 to 300 ng DNA per replicate equaled approximately 30,000 T cell genomes. Method: immunoSEQ multiplex PCR; TCRdb's copy keeps in-frame clones and lacks some. This table has about 470,000 clones, about four fifths appearing once. Of note for this clone: Its cognate antigen is unknown.

Whole-study results and caveats: The study drew on few donors, limiting represented genetic and exposure-history diversity.

This chain joins TRBV5-4 and TRBJ2-3; D not certain. This receptor was identified in a woman aged 40 to 55 in good health. Some clones in this sample may be carry-over from other donors' samples. Source material: PBMCs. The CDR3 nucleotides read TGTGCCAGCAGTCGAACTAGCACAGATACGCAGTATTTT. Its protein product is CASSRTSTDTQYF.